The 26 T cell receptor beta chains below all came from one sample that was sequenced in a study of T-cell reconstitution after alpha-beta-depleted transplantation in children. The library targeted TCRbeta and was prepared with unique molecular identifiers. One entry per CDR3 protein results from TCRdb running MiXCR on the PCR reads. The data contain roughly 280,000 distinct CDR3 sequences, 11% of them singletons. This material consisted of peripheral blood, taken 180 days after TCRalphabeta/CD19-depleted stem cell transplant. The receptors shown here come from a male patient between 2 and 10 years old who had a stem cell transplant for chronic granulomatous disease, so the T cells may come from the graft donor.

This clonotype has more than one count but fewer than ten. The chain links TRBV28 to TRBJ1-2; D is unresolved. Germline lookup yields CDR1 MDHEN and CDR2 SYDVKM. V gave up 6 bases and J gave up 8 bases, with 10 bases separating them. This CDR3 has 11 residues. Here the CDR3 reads CASSDRWGYTF. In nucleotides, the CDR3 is TGTGCCAGCAGCGATAGGTGGGGCTACACCTTC.

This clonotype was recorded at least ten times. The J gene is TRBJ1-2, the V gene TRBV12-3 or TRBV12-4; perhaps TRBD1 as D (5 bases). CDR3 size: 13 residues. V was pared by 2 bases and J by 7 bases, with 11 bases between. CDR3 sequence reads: CASSLQGVSGYTF. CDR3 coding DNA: TGTGCCAGCAGTTTACAGGGAGTCAGTGGCTACACCTTC.

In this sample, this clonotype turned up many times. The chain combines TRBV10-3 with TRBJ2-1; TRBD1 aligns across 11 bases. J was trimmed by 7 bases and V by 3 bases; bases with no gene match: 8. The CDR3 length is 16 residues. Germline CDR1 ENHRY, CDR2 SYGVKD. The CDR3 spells CAISDPGQGAGNEQFF. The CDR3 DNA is TGTGCCATCAGTGACCCTGGACAGGGGGCAGGGAATGAGCAGTTCTTC.

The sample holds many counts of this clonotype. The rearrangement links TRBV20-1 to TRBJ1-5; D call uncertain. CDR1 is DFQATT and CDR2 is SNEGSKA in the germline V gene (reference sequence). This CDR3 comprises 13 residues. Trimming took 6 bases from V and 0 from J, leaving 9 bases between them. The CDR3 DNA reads TGCAGTGCCGGGGATGATAGCAATCAGCCCCAGCATTTT. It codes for CSAGDDSNQPQHF.

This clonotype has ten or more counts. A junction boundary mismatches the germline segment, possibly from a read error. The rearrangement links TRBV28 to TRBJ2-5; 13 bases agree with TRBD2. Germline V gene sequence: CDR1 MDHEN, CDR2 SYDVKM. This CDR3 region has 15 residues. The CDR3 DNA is TGTGCCAGCAATTTACTAGCGGGAGGGCAGGAGACCCAGTACTTC. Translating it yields CASNLLAGGQETQYF.

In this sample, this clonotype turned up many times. CDR3 protein: CASTLWETDPYEQYF. In DNA, the CDR3 is TGTGCCAGCACCCTTTGGGAAACCGACCCCTACGAGCAGTACTTC. The chain couples TRBV28 to TRBJ2-7; D is undetermined. This CDR3 has 15 amino acids. V lost 7 bases and J 2 bases, leaving 18 bases between the germline ends. Germline lookup yields CDR1 MDHEN and CDR2 SYDVKM.

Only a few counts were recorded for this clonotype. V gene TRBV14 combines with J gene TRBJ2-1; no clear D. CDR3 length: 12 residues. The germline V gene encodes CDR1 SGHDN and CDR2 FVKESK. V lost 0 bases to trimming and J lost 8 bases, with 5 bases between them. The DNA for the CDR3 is TGTGCCAGCAGCCAAGAGGGCTATGAGCAGTTCTTC. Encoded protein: CASSQEGYEQFF.

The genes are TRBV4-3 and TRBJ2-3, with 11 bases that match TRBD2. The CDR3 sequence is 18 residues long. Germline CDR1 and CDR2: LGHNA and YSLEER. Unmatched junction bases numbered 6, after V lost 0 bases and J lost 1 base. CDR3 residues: CASSQDVIAGGRTDTQYF. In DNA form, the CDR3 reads TGCGCCAGCAGCCAAGATGTGATAGCGGGGGGGCGCACAGATACGCAGTATTTT.

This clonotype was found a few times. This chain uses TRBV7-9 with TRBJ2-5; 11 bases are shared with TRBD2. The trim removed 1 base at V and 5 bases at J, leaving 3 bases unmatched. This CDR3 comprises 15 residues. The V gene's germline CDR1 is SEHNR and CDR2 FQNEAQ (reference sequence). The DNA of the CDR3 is TGTGCCAGCAGCTTAGGAGTAGCGGGAGGGGAGACCCAGTACTTC. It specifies CASSLGVAGGETQYF.

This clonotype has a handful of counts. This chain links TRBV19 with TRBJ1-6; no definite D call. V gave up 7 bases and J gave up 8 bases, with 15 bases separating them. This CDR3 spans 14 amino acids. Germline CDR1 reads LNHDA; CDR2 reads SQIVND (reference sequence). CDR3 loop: CASTNPGVHSPLHF. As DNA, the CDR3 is TGTGCCAGTACCAACCCCGGGGTGCATTCACCCCTCCACTTT.

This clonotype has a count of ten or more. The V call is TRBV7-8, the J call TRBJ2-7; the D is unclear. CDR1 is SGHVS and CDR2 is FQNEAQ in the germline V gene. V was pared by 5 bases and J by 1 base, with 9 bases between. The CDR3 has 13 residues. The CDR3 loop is CASSTSPSYEQYF. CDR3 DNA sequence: TGTGCCAGCAGCACGAGTCCTTCCTACGAGCAGTACTTC.

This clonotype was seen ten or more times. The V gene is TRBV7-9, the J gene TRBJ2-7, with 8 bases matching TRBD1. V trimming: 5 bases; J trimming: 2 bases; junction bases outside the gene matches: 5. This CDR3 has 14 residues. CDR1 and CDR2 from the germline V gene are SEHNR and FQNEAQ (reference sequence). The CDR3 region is CASSTPGQAYEQYF. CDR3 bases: TGTGCCAGCAGCACTCCGGGACAGGCCTACGAGCAGTACTTC.

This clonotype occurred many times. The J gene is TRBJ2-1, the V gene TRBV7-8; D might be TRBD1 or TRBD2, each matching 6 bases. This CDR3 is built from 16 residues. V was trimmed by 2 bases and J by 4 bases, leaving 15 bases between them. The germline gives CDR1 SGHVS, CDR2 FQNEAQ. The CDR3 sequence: CASSLWFGGSYNEQFF. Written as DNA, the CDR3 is TGTGCCAGCAGCTTATGGTTCGGGGGCTCTTACAATGAGCAGTTCTTC.

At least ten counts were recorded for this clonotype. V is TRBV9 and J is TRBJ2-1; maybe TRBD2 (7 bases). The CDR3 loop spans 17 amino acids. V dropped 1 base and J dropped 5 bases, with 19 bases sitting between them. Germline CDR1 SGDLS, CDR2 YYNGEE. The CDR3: CASSVYGQTSLNNEQFF. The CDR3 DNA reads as TGTGCCAGCAGCGTATATGGACAGACTAGCCTGAACAATGAGCAGTTCTTC.

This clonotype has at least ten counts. The DNA for the CDR3 is TGTGCCAGCAGTGAAGCAAAAATGGGGCGCCCAGCCAAAAACATTCAGTACTTC. This codes for CASSEAKMGRPAKNIQYF. The chain employs TRBV6-1 and TRBJ2-4; TRBD1 might be the D (5 bases). Trimming shortened V by 0 bases and J by 0 bases, and 15 bases separated the two germline ends. The germline V gene has CDR1 MNHNS and CDR2 SASEGT. This CDR3 comprises 18 residues.

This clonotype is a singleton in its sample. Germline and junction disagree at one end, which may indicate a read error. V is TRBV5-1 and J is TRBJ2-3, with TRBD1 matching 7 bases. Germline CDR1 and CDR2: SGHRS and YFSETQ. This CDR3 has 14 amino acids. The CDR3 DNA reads TGCGCCAGCGGCCTGACAGGGAGCACATATACGCAGTATTTT. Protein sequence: CASGLTGSTYTQYF. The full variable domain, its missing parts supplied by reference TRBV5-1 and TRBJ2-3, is KAGVTQTPRYLIKTRGQQVTLSCSPISGHRSVSWYQQTPGQGLQFLFEYFSETQRNKGNFPGRFSGRQFSNSRSEMNVSTLELGDSALYLCASGLTGSTYTQYFGPGTRLTVL.

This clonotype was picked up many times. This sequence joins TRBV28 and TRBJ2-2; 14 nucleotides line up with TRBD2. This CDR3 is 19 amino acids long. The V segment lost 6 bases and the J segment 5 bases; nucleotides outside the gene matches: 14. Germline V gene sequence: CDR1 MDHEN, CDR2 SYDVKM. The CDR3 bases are TGTGCCAGCAGCCTTCGTCGTGGGACTAGCGGGAGAAATACCGGGGAGCTGTTTTTT. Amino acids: CASSLRRGTSGRNTGELFF.

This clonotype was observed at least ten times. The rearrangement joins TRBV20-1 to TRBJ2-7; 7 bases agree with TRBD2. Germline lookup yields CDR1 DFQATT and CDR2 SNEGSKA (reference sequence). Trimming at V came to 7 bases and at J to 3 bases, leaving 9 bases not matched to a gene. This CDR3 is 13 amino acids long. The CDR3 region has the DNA TGCAGTGTTCCGGGACTAAAGAGCTACGAGCAGTACTTC. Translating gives CSVPGLKSYEQYF.

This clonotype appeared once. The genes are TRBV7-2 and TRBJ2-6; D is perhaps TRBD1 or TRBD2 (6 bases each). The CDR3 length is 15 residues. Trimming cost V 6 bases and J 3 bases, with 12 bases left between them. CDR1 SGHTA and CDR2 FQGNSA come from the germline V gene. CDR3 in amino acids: CASRWGAHGANVLTF. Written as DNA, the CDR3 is TGTGCCAGCAGATGGGGGGCCCATGGGGCCAACGTCCTGACTTTC. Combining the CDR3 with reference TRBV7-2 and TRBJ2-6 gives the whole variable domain GAGVSQSPSNKVTEKGKDVELRCDPISGHTALYWYRQSLGQGLEFLIYFQGNSAPDKSGLPSDRFSAERTGGSVSTLTIQRTQQEDSAVYLCASRWGAHGANVLTFGAGSRLTVL.

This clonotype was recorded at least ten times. CDR3 sequence (DNA): TGTGCCAGCAGTTACTCGTTAGGGGTTACAGAGACCCAGTACTTC. It is translated as CASSYSLGVTETQYF. The rearrangement uses TRBV6-5 and TRBJ2-5; a possible D gene is TRBD1 (5 bases). CDR1 and CDR2 (germline): MNHEY, SVGAGI. V was shortened by 0 bases and J by 4 bases, with 12 bases between the two germline ends. This CDR3 has 15 amino acids.

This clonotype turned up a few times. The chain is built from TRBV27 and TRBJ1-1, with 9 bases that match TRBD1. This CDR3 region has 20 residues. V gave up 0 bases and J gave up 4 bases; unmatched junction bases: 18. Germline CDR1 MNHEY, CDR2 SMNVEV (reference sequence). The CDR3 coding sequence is TGTGCCAGCAGTTTATCCCCGGACAGGGGATGGATTAGTGGAACCACTGAAGCTTTCTTT. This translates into CASSLSPDRGWISGTTEAFF.

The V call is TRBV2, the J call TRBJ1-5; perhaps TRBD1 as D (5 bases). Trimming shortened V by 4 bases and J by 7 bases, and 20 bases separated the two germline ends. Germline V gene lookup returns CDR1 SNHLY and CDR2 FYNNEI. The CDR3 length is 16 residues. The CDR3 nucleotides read TGTGCCAGCAGTGCTGGACCTTCTATCTGGGGGCAGCCCCAGCATTTT. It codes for CASSAGPSIWGQPQHF.

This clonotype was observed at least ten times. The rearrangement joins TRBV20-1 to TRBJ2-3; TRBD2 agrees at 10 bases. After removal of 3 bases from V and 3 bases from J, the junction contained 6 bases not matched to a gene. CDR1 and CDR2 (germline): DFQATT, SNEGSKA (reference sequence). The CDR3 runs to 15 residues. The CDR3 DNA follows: TGCAGTGCTAGTCGCCCTAGCGGGAGTACAGATACGCAGTATTTT. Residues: CSASRPSGSTDTQYF.

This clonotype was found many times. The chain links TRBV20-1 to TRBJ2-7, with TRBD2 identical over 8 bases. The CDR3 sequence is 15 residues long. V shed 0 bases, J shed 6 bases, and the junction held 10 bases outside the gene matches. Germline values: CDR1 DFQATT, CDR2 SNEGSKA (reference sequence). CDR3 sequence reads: CSARDPGTSGAEQYF. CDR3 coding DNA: TGCAGTGCTAGAGACCCCGGGACTAGTGGCGCCGAGCAGTACTTC.

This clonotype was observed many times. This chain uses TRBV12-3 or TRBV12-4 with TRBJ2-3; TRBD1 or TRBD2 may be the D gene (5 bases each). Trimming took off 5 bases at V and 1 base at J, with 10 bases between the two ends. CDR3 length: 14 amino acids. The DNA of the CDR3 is TGTGCCAGCAGTCACGGGGACGGCACAGATACGCAGTATTTT. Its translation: CASSHGDGTDTQYF.

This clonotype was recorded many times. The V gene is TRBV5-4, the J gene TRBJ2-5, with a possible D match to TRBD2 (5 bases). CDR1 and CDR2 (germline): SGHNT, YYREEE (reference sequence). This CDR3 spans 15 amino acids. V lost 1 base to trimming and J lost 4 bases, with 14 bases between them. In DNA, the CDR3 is TGTGCCAGCAGCTTGAATCCCACTAGTGCAGAGACCCAGTACTTC. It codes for CASSLNPTSAETQYF.